This T cell receptor beta chain appears in the sequencing data of a study of blood T cell repertoires in COVID-19. Study-wide background: COVID-19 samples collected from the United States, Italy and Spain covered acute and convalescent phases. T cells, B-cell-depleted T cells, or PBMCs supplied cDNA or gDNA.

In the source study's methods: From reference gene primer amplification, estimates of nucleated cell counts were derived. The data were produced by immunoSEQ multiplex PCR, yet TCRdb's version contains in-frame clones alone and is incomplete. V, J and clone size derive from that table, while D and trimming were established from the DNA sequence. The repertoire holds about 160,000 clones, 60% to 85% seen once, with 2.5% to 3% in the top ten. The germline CDR1 and CDR2 sequences are GTSNPN and SVGIG (reference sequence). Trimming shortened V by 2 bases and J by 3 bases, and 10 bases separated the two germline ends. This CDR3 spans 13 amino acids.

V gene TRBV30 combines with J gene TRBJ2-5; TRBD1 is a possible D gene (6 bases). This TCR was recovered from a man between 65 and 85 years old with acute or convalescent COVID-19. The sample comprised peripheral blood. This CDR3 reads CAWSKDSKETQYF. As DNA, the CDR3 is TGTGCCTGGAGTAAGGACAGTAAAGAGACCCAGTACTTC. Full variable domain (outside the CDR3, taken from reference TRBV30 and TRBJ2-5): SQTIHQWPATLVQPVGSPLSLECTVEGTSNPNLYWYRQAAGRGLQLLFYSVGIGQISSEVPQNLSASRPQDRQFILSSKKLLLSDSGFYLCAWSKDSKETQYFGPGTRLLVL.